This entry lists 18 T cell receptor beta chains sequenced from one sample in a study of metastatic and nonmetastatic thyroid tumors. TCRdb re-clonotyped the PCR reads via MiXCR. The sample contains approximately 37,000 clones, roughly 15% of which appear only once. Each patient came to thyroid surgery without any prior treatment (of any kind). Sequenced: blood. These TCRs come from a male donor with papillary thyroid cancer or a benign thyroid nodule (not recorded which). Some clones in this sample may be carry-over from other donors' samples.

This clone was picked up many times. The V and J genes are TRBV6-1 and TRBJ1-5; D is uncertain. Germline-derived CDR1 and CDR2 are MNHNS and SASEGT. The CDR3 loop spans 14 amino acids. Trimming stripped 6 bases from V and 2 bases from J, with 11 bases between. The CDR3 region is CASSTGAGNQPQHF. For the CDR3, the DNA is TGTGCCAGCAGCACGGGAGCGGGCAATCAGCCCCAGCATTTT.

This clone showed up many times. The gene calls are TRBV7-9 and TRBJ2-6, with TRBD2 matching over 10 bases. V dropped 1 base and J dropped 5; count of bases not matched to a gene: 11. The germline gives CDR1 SEHNR, CDR2 FQNEAQ (reference sequence). CDR3 size: 19 residues. The CDR3 region has the DNA TGTGCCAGCAGCTTAGGGCTAGCGGGAGATCCCGCTTGGGCCAACGTCCTGACTTTC. It translates to CASSLGLAGDPAWANVLTF.

Ten or more counts support this clone. V is TRBV20-1 and J is TRBJ1-2; D is unresolved. The CDR3 is 14 residues long. Germline V lookup: CDR1 DFQATT, CDR2 SNEGSKA (reference sequence). Trimming removed 3 bases at V and 1 base at J, with 12 bases between. The CDR3 sequence: CSARILGFNYGYTF. In nucleotides, the CDR3 is TGCAGTGCTAGGATCTTAGGCTTTAACTATGGCTACACCTTC.

This chain connects TRBV5-1 to TRBJ2-7; TRBD1 matches at 9 bases. Losses at the gene ends were 4 bases for V and 5 bases for J; bases not matched to a gene: 4. Germline V gene data show CDR1 as SGHRS and CDR2 as YFSETQ. The CDR3 extends over 13 amino acids. CDR3 sequence reads: CASSTGTGNEQYF. The CDR3 DNA follows: TGCGCCAGCAGCACCGGGACAGGGAACGAGCAGTACTTC.

This clone has ten or more counts. The same CDR3 can be traced to other DNA sequences in this sample. The chain links TRBV19 to TRBJ2-2, with TRBD2 as a possible D gene (6 bases). The CDR3 is 18 amino acids. The V end was cut by 1 base, the J end by 3 bases, with 18 bases between. Germline-derived CDR1 and CDR2 are LNHDA and SQIVND (reference sequence). This chain's CDR3 is CASSIGWKLARYTGELFF. The CDR3 DNA sequence: TGTGCCAGTAGTATAGGATGGAAACTAGCAAGGTACACCGGGGAGCTGTTTTTT.

Concerning this clone itself: Possible read error: a much larger clone is one base away. J is TRBJ2-2 and V is TRBV7-6; D is unresolved. V was cut by 2 bases and J by 0 bases, with 4 bases left in between. The CDR3 sequence is 14 residues long. Germline V lookup: CDR1 SGHVS, CDR2 FNYEAQ. In DNA, the CDR3 is TGTGCCAGCAGCTTAACCACGAACACCGGGGAGCTGTTTTTT. This translates into CASSLTTNTGELFF.

This clone was picked up many times. The chain links TRBV18 to TRBJ2-5; D call uncertain. The V end lost 6 bases, the J end lost 5 bases, and 4 bases lay between the germline ends. Germline CDR1 KGHSH, CDR2 LQKENI. This CDR3 has 10 residues. CDR3 loop: CASSRETQYF. CDR3 in DNA: TGTGCCAGCTCTAGGGAGACCCAGTACTTC.

A few counts support this clone. This may stem from a read error, because a much larger clone lies one nucleotide away. The rearrangement uses TRBV11-2 and TRBJ2-1, with D unresolved. The CDR3 contains 11 residues. V was cut by 0 bases and J by 9 bases, with 3 bases left in between. In germline, CDR1 is SGHAT, CDR2 FQNNGV. Here the CDR3 reads CASSLECEQFF. The CDR3 DNA reads as TGTGCCAGCAGCTTAGAGTGTGAGCAGTTCTTC.

This clone turned up a few times. The J gene is TRBJ1-1, the V gene TRBV3-1; 8 positions agree with TRBD1. J gave up 0 bases and V 5 bases, and 23 bases lay outside the gene matches. This CDR3 spans 21 amino acids. Germline V gives CDR1 LGHDT, CDR2 YNNKEL (reference sequence). CDR3 residues: CASSTLRTGRNFRFMNTEAFF. The CDR3 bases are TGTGCCAGCAGCACCCTACGGACAGGGAGGAATTTCCGTTTTATGAACACTGAAGCTTTCTTT.

This clone was found many times. This chain joins TRBV20-1 and TRBJ2-1; 8 bases match TRBD2. CDR1 and CDR2 from the germline V gene are DFQATT and SNEGSKA (reference sequence). V dropped 5 bases and J dropped 5; count of bases not matched to a gene: 8. This CDR3 contains 14 residues. CDR3 protein: CSAPTRGGHNEQFF. The CDR3 DNA follows: TGCAGTGCTCCTACCCGGGGGGGCCACAATGAGCAGTTCTTC.

In this sample, this clone turned up many times. The V gene is TRBV29-1, the J gene TRBJ1-2; possible D gene TRBD1, 5 bases. With 6 bases removed from V and 8 bases from J, the gap between germline ends came to 19 bases. Germline V lookup: CDR1 SQVTM, CDR2 ANQGSEA. CDR3 length equals 13 residues. The DNA of the CDR3 is TGCAGCGTCCACAGGCCCCAGGTACAAGGCTACACCTTC. It yields the protein CSVHRPQVQGYTF.

This clone occurred many times. The V gene is TRBV28, the J gene TRBJ2-5, with 7 bases identical to TRBD2. This CDR3 region has 13 residues. Germline-derived CDR1 and CDR2 are MDHEN and SYDVKM. V lost 3 bases to trimming and J lost 5 bases; unmatched junction nucleotides: 3. The DNA for the CDR3 is TGTGCCAGCAGTTTGGGGGGGACGGAGACCCAGTACTTC. It specifies CASSLGGTETQYF. Complete variable domain (other parts from reference TRBV28 and TRBJ2-5): DVKVTQSSRYLVKRTGEKVFLECVQDMDHENMFWYRQDPGLGLRLIYFSYDVKMKEKGDIPEGYSVSREKKERFSLILESASTNQTSMYLCASSLGGTETQYFGPGTRLLVL.

About this clone itself: A much larger clone lies a single base off, so this may be a read error. This chain links TRBV5-4 with TRBJ2-5; tentative D call: TRBD1 (5 bases). The CDR3 contains 15 residues. Trimming left V 0 bases short and J 2 bases short, with 11 bases between. Germline V CDR1 and CDR2: SGHNT, YYREEE (reference sequence). DNA for the CDR3: TGTGCCAGCAGCTTGGAGGGGTTGGAGCAAGAGACCCAGTACTTC. This encodes CASSLEGLEQETQYF.

This clone was observed many times. The rearrangement uses TRBV30 and TRBJ2-6; 7 nucleotides align to TRBD1. Per germline, CDR1 GTSNPN and CDR2 SVGIG (reference sequence). This CDR3 is built from 18 residues. The J segment lost 0 bases and the V segment lost 0 bases, leaving 8 bases of the junction unmatched. CDR3 nucleotides: TGTGCCTGGAGTGTACGTGCAGGGGGATCCTCTGGGGCCAACGTCCTGACTTTC. This sequence encodes CAWSVRAGGSSGANVLTF.

The genes are TRBV9 and TRBJ1-2, with D possibly matching TRBD1 (5 bases). Deletions cut 6 bases from V and 1 base from J, with 19 bases between. Germline values: CDR1 SGDLS, CDR2 YYNGEE. The CDR3 has 16 amino acids. This CDR3 reads CASNTGRIDFNYGYTF. The CDR3 DNA is TGTGCCAGCAACACGGGGCGAATAGACTTTAACTATGGCTACACCTTC. Drawing the rest from reference TRBV9 and TRBJ1-2, the complete variable domain is DSGVTQTPKHLITATGQRVTLRCSPRSGDLSVYWYQQSLDQGLQFLIQYYNGEERAKGNILERFSAQQFPDLHSELNLSSLELGDSALYFCASNTGRIDFNYGYTFGSGTRLTVV.

Many counts were recorded for this clone. The V gene is TRBV6-1, the J gene TRBJ2-2; 8 bases fit TRBD2. This CDR3 region has 16 residues. Germline V lookup: CDR1 MNHNS, CDR2 SASEGT. V was clipped by 8 bases and J by 7 bases; unmatched bases: 15. The CDR3 sequence: CASCSGGGRIGGELFF. The CDR3 bases are TGTGCCAGCTGCTCCGGGGGGGGCCGGATTGGCGGGGAGCTGTTTTTT.

The V gene is TRBV28, the J gene TRBJ1-2; D uncertain. Per the germline V gene, CDR1 is MDHEN and CDR2 is SYDVKM. V lost 10 bases to trimming and J lost 0 bases, with 9 bases between them. The CDR3 is 12 residues long. CDR3 DNA: TGTGCCACCCAAACTTCTAACTATGGCTACACCTTC. Amino acid sequence: CATQTSNYGYTF.

The chain links TRBV20-1 to TRBJ2-7; 7 bases agree with TRBD2. V trimming: 0 bases; J trimming: 2 bases; junction bases outside the gene matches: 10. Germline V gene data show CDR1 as DFQATT and CDR2 as SNEGSKA (reference sequence). The CDR3 sequence is 16 residues long. In nucleotides, the CDR3 is TGCAGTGCTAGAGATCTGGGGGAGGGCCGCGCCTACGAGCAGTACTTC. It translates to CSARDLGEGRAYEQYF.